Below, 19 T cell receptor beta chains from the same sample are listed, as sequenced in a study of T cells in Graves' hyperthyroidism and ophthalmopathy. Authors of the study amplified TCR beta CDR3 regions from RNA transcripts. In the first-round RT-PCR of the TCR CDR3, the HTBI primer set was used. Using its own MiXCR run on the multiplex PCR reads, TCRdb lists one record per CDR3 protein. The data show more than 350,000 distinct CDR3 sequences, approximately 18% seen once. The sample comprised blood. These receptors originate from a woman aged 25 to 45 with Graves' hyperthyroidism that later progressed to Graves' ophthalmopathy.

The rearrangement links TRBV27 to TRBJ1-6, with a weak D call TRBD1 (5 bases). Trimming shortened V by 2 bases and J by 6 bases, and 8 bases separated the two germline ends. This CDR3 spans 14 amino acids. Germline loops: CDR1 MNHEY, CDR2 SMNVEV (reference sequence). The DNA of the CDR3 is TGTGCCAGCAGTTTACAGGGAAGTAATTCACCCCTCCACTTT. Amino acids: CASSLQGSNSPLHF.

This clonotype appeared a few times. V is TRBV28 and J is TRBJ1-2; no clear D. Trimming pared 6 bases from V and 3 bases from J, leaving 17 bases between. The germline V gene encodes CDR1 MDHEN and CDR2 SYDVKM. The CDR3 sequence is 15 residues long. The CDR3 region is CASSSYRVQDYGYTF. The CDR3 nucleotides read TGTGCCAGCAGCTCCTACCGGGTCCAGGACTATGGCTACACCTTC.

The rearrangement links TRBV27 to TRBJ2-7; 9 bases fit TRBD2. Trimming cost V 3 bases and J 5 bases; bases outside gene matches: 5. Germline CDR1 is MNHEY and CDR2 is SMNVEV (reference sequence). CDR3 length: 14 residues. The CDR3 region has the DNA TGTGCCAGCAGTTTTCGACTAGCGGCAGACGAGCAGTACTTC. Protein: CASSFRLAADEQYF.

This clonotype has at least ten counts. The CDR3 DNA follows: TGTGCCAGCAGCGTGACCGGGACACACGACCCCACCTACGAGCAGTACTTC. This encodes CASSVTGTHDPTYEQYF. The chain joins TRBV5-4 to TRBJ2-7; TRBD1 is a possible D gene (6 bases). V dropped 4 bases and J dropped 2 bases, with 22 bases sitting between them. The germline V gene has CDR1 SGHNT and CDR2 YYREEE (reference sequence). The CDR3 is 17 amino acids.

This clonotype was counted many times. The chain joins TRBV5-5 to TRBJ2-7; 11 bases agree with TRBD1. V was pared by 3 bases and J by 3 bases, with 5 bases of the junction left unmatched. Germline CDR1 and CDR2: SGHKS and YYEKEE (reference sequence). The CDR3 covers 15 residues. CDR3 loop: CASSWTGTGGYEQYF. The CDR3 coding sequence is TGTGCCAGCAGCTGGACCGGGACAGGGGGCTACGAGCAGTACTTC.

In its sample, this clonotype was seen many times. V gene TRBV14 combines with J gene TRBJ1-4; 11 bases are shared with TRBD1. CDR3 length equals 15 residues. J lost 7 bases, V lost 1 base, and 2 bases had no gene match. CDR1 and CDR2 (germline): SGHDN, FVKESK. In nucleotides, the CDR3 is TGTGCCAGCAGCCAAGTGGGGACAGGGGGTGAAAAACTGTTTTTT. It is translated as CASSQVGTGGEKLFF.

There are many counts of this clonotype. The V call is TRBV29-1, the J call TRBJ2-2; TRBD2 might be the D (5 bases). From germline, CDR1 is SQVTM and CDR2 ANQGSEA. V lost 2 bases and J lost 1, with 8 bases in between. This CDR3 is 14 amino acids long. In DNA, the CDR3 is TGCAGCGTTGAATCCGGGATGAACACCGGGGAGCTGTTTTTT. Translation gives CSVESGMNTGELFF.

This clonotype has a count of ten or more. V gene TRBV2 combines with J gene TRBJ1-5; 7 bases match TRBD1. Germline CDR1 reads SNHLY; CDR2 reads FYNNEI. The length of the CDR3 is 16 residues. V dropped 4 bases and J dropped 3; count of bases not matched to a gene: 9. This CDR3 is CASSAARGYTNQPQHF. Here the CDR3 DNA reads TGTGCCAGCAGTGCCGCCAGGGGGTACACCAATCAGCCCCAGCATTTT.

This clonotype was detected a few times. In DNA, the CDR3 is TGTGCCAGCAGTTGGGACTTCTCCTACGAGCAGTACTTC. The encoded protein is CASSWDFSYEQYF. V and J are TRBV7-2 and TRBJ2-7; perhaps TRBD2 as D (6 bases). Trimming shortened V by 6 bases and J by 0 bases, and 9 bases separated the two germline ends. CDR1 and CDR2 (germline): SGHTA, FQGNSA. The CDR3 has 13 amino acids.

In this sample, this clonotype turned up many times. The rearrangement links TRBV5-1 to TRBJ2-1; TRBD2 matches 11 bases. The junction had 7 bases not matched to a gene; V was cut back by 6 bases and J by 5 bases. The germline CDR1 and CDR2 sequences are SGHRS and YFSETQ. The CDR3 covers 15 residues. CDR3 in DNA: TGCGCCAGCAAGCTAGCGGGAGGTCTAAACAATGAGCAGTTCTTC. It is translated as CASKLAGGLNNEQFF.

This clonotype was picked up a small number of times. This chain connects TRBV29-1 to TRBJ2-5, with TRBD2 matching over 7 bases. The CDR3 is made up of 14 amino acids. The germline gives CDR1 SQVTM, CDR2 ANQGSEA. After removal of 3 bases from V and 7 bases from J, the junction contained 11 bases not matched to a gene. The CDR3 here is CSVEDDSGRGTQYF. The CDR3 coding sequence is TGCAGCGTTGAGGACGACAGTGGGAGGGGGACCCAGTACTTC. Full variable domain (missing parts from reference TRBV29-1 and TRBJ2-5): SAVISQKPSRDICQRGTSLTIQCQVDSQVTMMFWYRQQPGQSLTLIATANQGSEATYESGFVIDKFPISRPNLTFSTLTVSNMSPEDSSIYLCSVEDDSGRGTQYFGPGTRLLVL.

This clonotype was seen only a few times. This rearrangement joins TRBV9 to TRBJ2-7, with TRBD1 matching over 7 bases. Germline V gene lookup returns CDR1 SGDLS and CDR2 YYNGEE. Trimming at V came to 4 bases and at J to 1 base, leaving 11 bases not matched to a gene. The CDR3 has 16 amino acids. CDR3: CASSSQGGTESYEQYF. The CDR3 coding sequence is TGTGCCAGCAGCTCCCAGGGTGGGACAGAGTCCTACGAGCAGTACTTC.

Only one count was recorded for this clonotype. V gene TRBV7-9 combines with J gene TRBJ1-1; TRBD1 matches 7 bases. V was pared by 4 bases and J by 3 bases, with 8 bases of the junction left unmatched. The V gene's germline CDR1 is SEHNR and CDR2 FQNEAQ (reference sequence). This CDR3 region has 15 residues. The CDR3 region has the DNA TGTGCCAGCAGCTGGGGACAGTCGGTAGACACTGAAGCTTTCTTT. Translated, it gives CASSWGQSVDTEAFF.

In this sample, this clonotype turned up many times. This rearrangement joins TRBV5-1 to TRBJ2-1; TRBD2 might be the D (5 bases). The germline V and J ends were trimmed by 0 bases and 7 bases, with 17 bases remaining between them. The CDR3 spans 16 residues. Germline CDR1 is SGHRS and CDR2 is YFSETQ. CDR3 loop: CASSLVRVDMGNEQFF. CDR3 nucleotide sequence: TGCGCCAGCAGCTTGGTGAGGGTTGATATGGGAAATGAGCAGTTCTTC.

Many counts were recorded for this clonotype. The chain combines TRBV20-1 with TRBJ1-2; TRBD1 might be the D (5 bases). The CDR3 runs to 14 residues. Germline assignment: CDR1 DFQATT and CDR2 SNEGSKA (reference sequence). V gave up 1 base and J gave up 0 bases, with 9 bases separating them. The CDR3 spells CSARGQLANYGYTF. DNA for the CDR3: TGCAGTGCTAGAGGACAGTTAGCTAACTATGGCTACACCTTC.

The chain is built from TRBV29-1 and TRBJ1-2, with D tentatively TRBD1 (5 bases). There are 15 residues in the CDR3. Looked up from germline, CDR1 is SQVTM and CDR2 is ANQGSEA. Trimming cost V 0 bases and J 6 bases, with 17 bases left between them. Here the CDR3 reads CSVEDLRRASNGYTF. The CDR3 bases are TGCAGCGTTGAAGATCTTCGCAGGGCTTCTAATGGCTACACCTTC. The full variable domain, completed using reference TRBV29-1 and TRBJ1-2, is SAVISQKPSRDICQRGTSLTIQCQVDSQVTMMFWYRQQPGQSLTLIATANQGSEATYESGFVIDKFPISRPNLTFSTLTVSNMSPEDSSIYLCSVEDLRRASNGYTFGSGTRLTVV.

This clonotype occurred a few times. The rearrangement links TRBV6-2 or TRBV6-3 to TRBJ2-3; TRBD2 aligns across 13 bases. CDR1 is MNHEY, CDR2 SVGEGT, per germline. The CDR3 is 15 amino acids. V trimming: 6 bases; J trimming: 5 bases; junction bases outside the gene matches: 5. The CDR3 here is CASRRLAGGLDTQYF. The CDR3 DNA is TGTGCCAGCAGGAGACTAGCGGGGGGTTTAGATACGCAGTATTTT.

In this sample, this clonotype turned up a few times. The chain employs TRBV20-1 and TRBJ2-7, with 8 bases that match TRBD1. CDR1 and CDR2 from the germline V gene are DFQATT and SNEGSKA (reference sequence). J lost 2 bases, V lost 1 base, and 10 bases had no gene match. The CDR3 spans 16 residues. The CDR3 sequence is CSARGGQVRVTYEQYF. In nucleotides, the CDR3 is TGCAGTGCTAGAGGGGGACAGGTGAGGGTAACCTACGAGCAGTACTTC.

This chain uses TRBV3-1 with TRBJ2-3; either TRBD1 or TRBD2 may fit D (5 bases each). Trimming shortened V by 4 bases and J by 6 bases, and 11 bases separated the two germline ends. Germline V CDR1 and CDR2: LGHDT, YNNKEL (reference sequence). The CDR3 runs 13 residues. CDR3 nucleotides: TGTGCCAGCAGCCCGGGACGATTGGATACGCAGTATTTT. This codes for CASSPGRLDTQYF.